This is a list of T cell receptor beta chains from one sample in a study of T-cell memory formation after mild COVID-19. TCRdb passed the 5' RACE reads through MiXCR, listing each CDR3 protein once. The table shows roughly 300,000 distinct CDR3 sequences, with roughly an eighth occurring only once. What was sequenced was PBMCs or a T cell subset sorted from them (not recorded which). All receptors come from a man aged 18 to 29 who had mild COVID-19 (a few samples of this study predate the infection). Cell type and time point are not known. The CDR3 runs from the conserved cysteine through the conserved F or W. A D gene is named only where the DNA matches it firmly. Clone sizes are given selectively: once, few, many, or a class where the clone is expanded.

TRBV9	TRBJ1-2	18	few	NA	CASSVAVGGDHANYGYTF	TGTGCCAGCAGCGTAGCTGTGGGGGGAGACCATGCGAACTATGGCTACACCTTC
TRBV3-1	TRBJ1-1	12	NA	NA	CASSQVPTEAFF	TGTGCCAGCAGCCAGGTACCCACTGAAGCTTTCTTT
TRBV12-3/TRBV12-4	TRBJ1-3	15	many	NA	CASSFRGISGNTIYF	TGTGCCAGCAGTTTCCGGGGCATCTCTGGAAACACCATATATTTT
TRBV5-1	TRBJ2-1	13	NA	NA	CASSLPKASEQFF	TGCGCCAGCAGCCTACCGAAGGCCAGCGAGCAGTTCTTC
TRBV9	TRBJ2-7	13	NA	NA	CASGSGLGYEQYF	TGTGCCAGCGGATCGGGACTCGGTTACGAGCAGTACTTC
TRBV6-2/TRBV6-3	TRBJ2-6	16	many	TRBD1	CASSSDRASGANVLTF	TGTGCCAGCAGCAGCGACAGGGCTTCTGGGGCCAACGTCCTGACTTTC
TRBV18	TRBJ2-3	15	few	NA	CASSRLARPTDTQYF	TGTGCCAGCTCCCGGTTAGCGCGACCCACAGATACGCAGTATTTT
TRBV9	TRBJ1-2	15	NA	NA	CASSVSGGANYGYTF	TGTGCAAGCAGCGTTTCCGGGGGAGCCAACTATGGCTACACCTTC
TRBV4-1	TRBJ2-7	13	NA	NA	CASSQVGGREQYF	TGCGCCAGCAGCCAAGTTGGGGGACGCGAGCAGTACTTC
TRBV5-1	TRBJ2-2	15	many	TRBD2	CASRTGTTVAGELFF	TGCGCCAGCAGGACCGGGACTACAGTTGCCGGGGAGCTGTTTTTT
TRBV7-9	TRBJ1-1	13	few	NA	CASNWGPGRAAFF	TGTGCCAGCAATTGGGGGCCCGGCAGGGCAGCTTTCTTT
TRBV2	TRBJ1-2	13	NA	NA	CASSETWEFGYTF	TGTGCCAGCAGTGAGACATGGGAGTTCGGCTACACCTTC
TRBV6-2/TRBV6-3	TRBJ2-3	13	NA	NA	CASRIGGPDTQYF	TGTGCCAGCAGGATCGGGGGGCCAGATACGCAGTATTTT
TRBV12-3/TRBV12-4	TRBJ1-2	14	NA	NA	CASGIQGDLYGYTF	TGTGCCAGCGGTATACAGGGTGACTTATATGGCTACACCTTC
TRBV15	TRBJ2-3	15	NA	TRBD1	CATSIQGAQTDTQYF	TGTGCCACCAGCATTCAGGGGGCGCAAACAGATACGCAGTATTTT